The 9 T cell receptor beta chains presented below share a single source sample, sequenced in a study of cytomegalovirus exposure and HLA in healthy donors. PCR amplification relied on 60 Vbeta primers (plus 13 Jbeta primers). Profiled with immunoSEQ multiplex PCR; TCRdb holds only in-frame clones, not every one. The table has about 36,000 clones, approximately 70% seen once. Sequencing input: PBMCs. Source of these receptors: a man aged 25-45 years in good health and CMV-seronegative.

There are a few counts of this clone. This sequence joins TRBV18 and TRBJ1-5, with D possibly being TRBD1 (6 bases). This CDR3 spans 15 amino acids. Per the germline V gene, CDR1 is KGHSH and CDR2 is LQKENI. V shed 3 bases and J shed 0 bases, with 9 bases lying between them. This CDR3 is CASSPRTDSNQPQHF. CDR3 bases: TGTGCCAGCTCACCGAGGACAGATAGCAATCAGCCCCAGCATTTT.

The CDR3 nucleotides are TGCAGCGTTGGAGTGGCAGGGGGCCAAGAGACCCAGTACTTC. Its translation is CSVGVAGGQETQYF. The J gene is TRBJ2-5, the V gene TRBV29-1; 7 bases are shared with TRBD1. The germline gives CDR1 SQVTM, CDR2 ANQGSEA. The CDR3 is 14 amino acids. Trimming took 4 bases from V and 1 from J; bases not matched to a gene: 6.

V is TRBV2 and J is TRBJ1-2; 11 bases are a match to TRBD1. The CDR3 spans 14 residues. From germline, CDR1 is SNHLY and CDR2 FYNNEI. The ends lost 6 bases at V and 6 bases at J; junction bases unmatched: 6. The CDR3 region is CASSYRDRGDGYTF. The CDR3 nucleotides read TGTGCCAGCAGCTACCGGGACAGGGGGGATGGCTACACCTTC.

The V call is TRBV29-1, the J call TRBJ2-3, with D possibly matching TRBD1 (6 bases). Trimming pared 5 bases from V and 0 bases from J, leaving 12 bases between. The CDR3 sequence is 14 residues long. Germline CDR1 and CDR2: SQVTM and ANQGSEA. CDR3 in DNA: TGCAGCGTTAACACAGGGTTCAGCACAGATACGCAGTATTTT. It is translated as CSVNTGFSTDTQYF.

The chain joins TRBV6-4 to TRBJ2-2, with TRBD1 matching over 8 bases. Per the germline V gene, CDR1 is MRHNA and CDR2 is SNTAGT. The CDR3 sequence is 15 residues long. V shed 4 bases, J shed 3 bases, and the junction held 4 bases outside the gene matches. In nucleotides, the CDR3 is TGTGCCAGCAGTGCCGGACAGGGAGACACCGGGGAGCTGTTTTTT. It encodes CASSAGQGDTGELFF.

The chain uses TRBV6-5 and TRBJ2-2, with D maybe TRBD2 (5 bases). The germline V gene encodes CDR1 MNHEY and CDR2 SVGAGI. CDR3 length: 14 residues. V lost 2 bases to trimming and J lost 6 bases, with 10 bases between them. The CDR3 coding sequence is TGTGCCAGCAGTTACGCGGGCCCGCCCGGGGAGCTGTTTTTT. The encoded protein is CASSYAGPPGELFF.

J is TRBJ2-2 and V is TRBV4-3; TRBD2 matches at 12 bases. This CDR3 has 16 amino acids. The germline CDR1 and CDR2 sequences are LGHNA and YSLEER. The J segment lost 7 bases and the V segment lost 2 bases, leaving 5 bases of the junction unmatched. CDR3 residues: CASSQPTSGGYGELFF. CDR3 DNA: TGCGCCAGCAGCCAACCAACTAGCGGGGGGTACGGGGAGCTGTTTTTT.

The rearrangement uses TRBV6-5 and TRBJ1-2; no definite D call. The V gene's germline CDR1 is MNHEY and CDR2 SVGAGI. Trimming left V 6 bases short and J 4 bases short, with 15 bases between. This CDR3 has 14 residues. The CDR3 protein is CASRSLLSSYGYTF. In DNA form, the CDR3 reads TGTGCCAGCAGGAGCCTCTTATCAAGCTATGGCTACACCTTC.

This clone appeared once. V and J are TRBV6-1 and TRBJ2-7; 7 bases align to TRBD1. The CDR3 extends over 14 amino acids. Germline V gene lookup returns CDR1 MNHNS and CDR2 SASEGT. J gave up 1 base and V 6 bases, and 6 bases lay outside the gene matches. The CDR3 DNA is TGTGCCAGCAGGCTGACAGGGCAGTCCTACGAGCAGTACTTC. This gives the protein CASRLTGQSYEQYF.